This TCR beta chain came from a study of OX40 agonist ivuxolimab in advanced cancers. The wider study: The patients got ivuxolimab, which is an agonistic anti-OX40 (CD134) antibody.

This clone was counted a few times. Its antigen is as yet unknown. Method: immunoSEQ multiplex PCR; TCRdb's copy keeps in-frame clones and lacks some. This sample has over 80,000 clones, with over 65% found just once. The CDR3 has 15 amino acids. The V end was cut by 3 bases, the J end by 8 bases, with 19 bases between. In germline, CDR1 is MGHRA, CDR2 YSYEKL. Study findings and constraints: Antigen specificity was not determined for the expanded peripheral T cells. Clonal expansion among partial responders at 0.1-3.0 mg/kg ranked near the lowest. Clones of CD4+ and CD8+ blood T cells grew by week 6 at doses of 0.1 to 3.0 mg/kg.

V and J are TRBV4-1 and TRBJ1-2; possible D gene TRBD1, 5 bases. The sequences come from CD4+ or CD8+ T cells sorted from blood, collected in a trial of the OX40 agonist ivuxolimab. The receptor comes from an adult with an advanced solid tumor such as melanoma, head and neck, liver or kidney cancer. The CDR3 nucleotides are TGCGCCAGCAGCCAGATCGTACAGGATTCGAAGGGCTACACCTTC. Amino acids: CASSQIVQDSKGYTF.